The entry below gives a single T cell receptor beta chain sequence along with its context. Its antigen remains unknown. This clone may be a read error of a much larger clone one base away. The data belong to a study of blood T cells in healthy people across ages. Looking at the study overall: Using template switching, researchers captured about one barcoded beta molecule for each two T cells.

Study-wide results and limits: Both higher diversity and more naive CD4+ cells marked long-lived donors when set against aged donors.

With a J-beta primer mix and a sample-barcoded 5' primer, a second PCR ran about 7 to 12 cycles. There were at least 3 million CDR3-containing paired-end reads obtained from each sample. From the 5' RACE reads, TCRdb called clonotypes with MiXCR, one entry per CDR3 protein. Found here are roughly 680,000 distinct CDR3 sequences, 52% of them singletons; the top ten hold less than 15%. Germline assignment: CDR1 SGHAT and CDR2 FQNNGV. This CDR3 comprises 12 residues. Trimming pared 5 bases from V and 13 bases from J, leaving 17 bases between. The TCR originated in a woman older than 75 in good health. Sequencing input: blood. The chain uses TRBV11-2 and TRBJ2-5; maybe TRBD2 (5 bases). The CDR3 here is CASSRSDYERYF. CDR3 in DNA: TGTGCCAGCAGCCGCAGCGACTACGAGCGGTACTTC.